What follows are 18 T cell receptor beta chains derived from one specimen sequenced in a study of CD8+ T cells in alopecia areata (dated by TCRdb to 2017 to 2018). The sample's treatment or condition label, in plain terms: oral pan-JAK inhibitor, 5-10 mg twice daily. The library was generated by the immunoSEQ multiplex PCR assay. To provide template for TCR sequencing, every sample had RNA extracted and reverse transcribed into cDNA. Sourced from immuneACCESS, this table was stored by TCRdb with only in-frame sequences that have V and J called. A share of the clones is absent; for the studies checked, an unresolved V gene accounts for under half, and the remainder has no known explanation. Across this sample there are fewer than 100,000 clones, with about 71% seen only once. The ten largest make up 17% of the sample. The sample was CD8+ T cells sorted from blood, taken around week 44, from a patient treated with tofacitinib. The receptor source for this set is a human donor with alopecia areata.

This chain links TRBV14 with TRBJ1-2, with D hard to call. The CDR3 extends over 15 amino acids. V dropped 0 bases and J dropped 2 bases, with 10 bases sitting between them. Per the germline V gene, CDR1 is SGHDN and CDR2 is FVKESK. CDR3 sequence reads: CASSQDRAGNYGYTF. The CDR3 DNA reads TGTGCCAGCAGCCAAGATCGGGCGGGGAACTATGGCTACACCTTC.

This clone has more than one count but fewer than ten. The chain employs TRBV19 and TRBJ1-1; the D gene is possibly TRBD1 (5 bases). CDR1 is LNHDA, CDR2 SQIVND, per germline (reference sequence). This CDR3 has 13 residues. V lost 6 bases and J lost 6, with 14 bases in between. The DNA for the CDR3 is TGTGCCAGTAGGTTGGGGTCAGGGTCTGAAGCTTTCTTT. It codes for CASRLGSGSEAFF.

V is TRBV7-9 and J is TRBJ1-1; tentative D call: TRBD1 (6 bases). Germline values: CDR1 SEHNR, CDR2 FQNEAQ (reference sequence). V was shortened by 11 bases and J by 4 bases, with 14 bases between the two germline ends. The CDR3 extends over 12 amino acids. CDR3 sequence: CAGTGLRTEAFF. The CDR3 DNA sequence: TGTGCCGGAACAGGGTTACGCACTGAAGCTTTCTTT.

This rearrangement joins TRBV7-2 to TRBJ2-1; TRBD1 agrees at 7 bases. Per germline, CDR1 SGHTA and CDR2 FQGNSA. The junction had 16 bases not matched to a gene; V was cut back by 4 bases and J by 4 bases. The CDR3 has 18 amino acids. The DNA for the CDR3 is TGTGCCAGCAGCTCCCCCCCGGGACAGACCAGTAGATACAATGAGCAGTTCTTC. Protein sequence: CASSSPPGQTSRYNEQFF.

The genes are TRBV9 and TRBJ2-7; D is unclear. CDR3 length: 14 residues. V shed 4 bases and J shed 3 bases, with 14 bases lying between them. Germline V gene sequence: CDR1 SGDLS, CDR2 YYNGEE. The CDR3 loop is CASSFRPLGYEQYF. The CDR3 coding sequence is TGTGCCAGCAGCTTTAGACCCCTGGGCTACGAGCAGTACTTC.

This clone was seen once. This chain uses TRBV7-9 with TRBJ2-1; D gene uncertain. Per germline, CDR1 SEHNR and CDR2 FQNEAQ (reference sequence). CDR3 length equals 10 residues. Trimming removed 5 bases at V and 6 bases at J, with 2 bases between. CDR3 sequence reads: CASSINEQFF. Here the CDR3 DNA reads TGTGCCAGCAGCATCAATGAGCAGTTCTTC. Based on the CDR3 plus reference TRBV7-9 and TRBJ2-1, the full variable domain is DTGVSQNPRHKITKRGQNVTFRCDPISEHNRLYWYRQTLGQGPEFLTYFQNEAQLEKSRLLSDRFSAERPKGSFSTLEIQRTEQGDSAMYLCASSINEQFFGPGTRLTVL.

The gene calls are TRBV2 and TRBJ1-2; D is possibly TRBD1 (6 bases). The V end lost 3 bases, the J end lost 7 bases, and 18 bases lay between the germline ends. Germline-derived CDR1 and CDR2 are SNHLY and FYNNEI. This CDR3 spans 15 amino acids. The CDR3 is CASSEREGGPGGYTF. CDR3 sequence (DNA): TGTGCCAGCAGTGAGCGAGAGGGGGGACCAGGTGGCTACACCTTC.

This clone showed up just a few times. This sequence joins TRBV7-9 and TRBJ2-7; TRBD1 matches at 8 bases. The V and J ends lost 5 bases and 2 bases, in that order; junction bases with no gene match: 8. The CDR3 extends over 15 amino acids. Looked up from germline, CDR1 is SEHNR and CDR2 is FQNEAQ (reference sequence). CDR3 region: CASSPTGARAYEQYF. The DNA of the CDR3 is TGTGCCAGCAGCCCGACAGGGGCTCGTGCCTACGAGCAGTACTTC.

V is TRBV6-1 and J is TRBJ1-5; D is undetermined. CDR1 is MNHNS and CDR2 is SASEGT in the germline V gene. This CDR3 is built from 15 residues. Trimming cost V 1 base and J 1 base, with 8 bases left between them. The CDR3 is CASSEVAGSNQPQHF. The CDR3 bases are TGTGCCAGCAGTGAAGTGGCAGGAAGCAATCAGCCCCAGCATTTT.

This clone was detected only a few times. The CDR3 DNA reads TGTGCCAGCAGGATACGGGGACAGGGGGCTGAAGCTTTCTTT. Translation gives CASRIRGQGAEAFF. The genes are TRBV6-1 and TRBJ1-1; TRBD1 matches at 11 bases. Germline-derived CDR1 and CDR2 are MNHNS and SASEGT. The CDR3 extends over 14 amino acids. Trimming took 6 bases from V and 6 from J; bases not matched to a gene: 6.

The CDR3, as DNA: TGTGCCTGGAGTGTCGGAGTCGCGGGGGGAATTTACGAGCAGTACTTC. It translates to CAWSVGVAGGIYEQYF. The V gene is TRBV30, the J gene TRBJ2-7; 8 bases are a match to TRBD2. This CDR3 has 16 residues. Trimming at V came to 0 bases and at J to 4 bases, leaving 11 bases not matched to a gene. CDR1 is GTSNPN, CDR2 SVGIG, per germline (reference sequence).

The chain uses TRBV10-1 and TRBJ2-1; D remains unclear. The CDR3 consists of 13 residues. The V gene's germline CDR1 is WNHNN and CDR2 SYGVQD (reference sequence). V was trimmed by 1 base and J by 5 bases, leaving 6 bases between them. CDR3 nucleotide sequence: TGCGCCAGCAGTGAGTGGACCGACAATGAGCAGTTCTTC. It is translated as CASSEWTDNEQFF.

The genes are TRBV27 and TRBJ2-3, with D possibly being TRBD1 (5 bases). Germline V gene sequence: CDR1 MNHEY, CDR2 SMNVEV (reference sequence). The CDR3 runs 14 residues. V dropped 2 bases and J dropped 3 bases, with 9 bases sitting between them. CDR3 sequence: CASSLLKGTDTQYF. Here the CDR3 DNA reads TGTGCCAGCAGTTTACTAAAGGGGACAGATACGCAGTATTTT.

This clone was seen a few times. The rearrangement joins TRBV11-2 to TRBJ2-1; 8 positions agree with TRBD1. The CDR3 consists of 17 residues. Germline CDR1 and CDR2: SGHAT and FQNNGV. Unmatched junction bases numbered 10, after V lost 1 base and J lost 5 bases. CDR3 residues: CASSLGLGQGANNEQFF. The DNA of the CDR3 is TGTGCCAGCAGCTTAGGACTGGGGCAGGGGGCGAACAATGAGCAGTTCTTC.

The sample holds one count of this clone. The chain links TRBV5-6 to TRBJ1-1; D is uncertain. Deletions cut 0 bases from V and 5 bases from J, with 2 bases between. This CDR3 comprises 11 residues. Germline V gene sequence: CDR1 SGHDT, CDR2 YYEEEE. CDR3 region: CASSLVTEAFF. The DNA for the CDR3 is TGTGCCAGCAGCTTGGTGACTGAAGCTTTCTTT.

In DNA, the CDR3 is TGCGCCAGCAGCCAAGATGGCGGGGGCTACGAGCAGTACTTC. It yields the protein CASSQDGGGYEQYF. The chain uses TRBV4-3 and TRBJ2-7, with TRBD2 matching 7 bases. The germline V gene encodes CDR1 LGHNA and CDR2 YSLEER. The CDR3 spans 14 residues. With 0 bases clipped from V and 3 bases from J, the junction kept 2 bases outside the gene matches.

The chain joins TRBV19 to TRBJ2-3, with TRBD2 matching 14 bases. Trimming took 5 bases from V and 2 from J; bases not matched to a gene: 6. Germline CDR1 is LNHDA and CDR2 is SQIVND (reference sequence). The CDR3 is made up of 17 amino acids. The CDR3 region is CASSPGLAGAVTDTQYF. CDR3 in DNA: TGTGCCAGTAGTCCGGGACTAGCGGGGGCCGTCACAGATACGCAGTATTTT.

The chain carries TRBV7-9 and TRBJ1-1; D perhaps matches TRBD1 (5 bases). The CDR3 is 14 residues long. The germline V and J ends were trimmed by 4 bases and 1 base, with 10 bases remaining between them. Germline V lookup: CDR1 SEHNR, CDR2 FQNEAQ (reference sequence). DNA of the CDR3: TGTGCCAGCAGCTCCACGGGGGAGAACACTGAAGCTTTCTTT. The encoded protein is CASSSTGENTEAFF.